What follows is one T cell receptor beta chain and its context. Its antigen is as yet unknown. The data are from a study of response to subunit inactivated influenza vaccine. TCRdb reanalysed the RT-PCR reads using MiXCR and keeps one entry per CDR3 protein. The sample yields roughly 500,000 distinct CDR3 sequences, roughly 27% seen once. General study results and limits: That few new T cells are recruited by each seasonal influenza vaccination was the authors' suggestion.

This receptor was obtained from a man aged 45 to 65 who received an inactivated influenza vaccine. This specimen consisted of CD4+ T cells sorted from PBMCs, obtained 4 to 6 days after vaccination.

The CDR3 coding sequence is TGTGCCAGCACGGCGTCTGGACAGGGGGCCTACGAGCAGTACTTC. Residues: CASTASGQGAYEQYF. V gene TRBV2 combines with J gene TRBJ2-7, with TRBD1 matching 10 bases. The germline gives CDR1 SNHLY, CDR2 FYNNEI. The CDR3 has 15 residues. The V and J ends lost 7 bases and 2 bases, in that order; junction bases with no gene match: 8.